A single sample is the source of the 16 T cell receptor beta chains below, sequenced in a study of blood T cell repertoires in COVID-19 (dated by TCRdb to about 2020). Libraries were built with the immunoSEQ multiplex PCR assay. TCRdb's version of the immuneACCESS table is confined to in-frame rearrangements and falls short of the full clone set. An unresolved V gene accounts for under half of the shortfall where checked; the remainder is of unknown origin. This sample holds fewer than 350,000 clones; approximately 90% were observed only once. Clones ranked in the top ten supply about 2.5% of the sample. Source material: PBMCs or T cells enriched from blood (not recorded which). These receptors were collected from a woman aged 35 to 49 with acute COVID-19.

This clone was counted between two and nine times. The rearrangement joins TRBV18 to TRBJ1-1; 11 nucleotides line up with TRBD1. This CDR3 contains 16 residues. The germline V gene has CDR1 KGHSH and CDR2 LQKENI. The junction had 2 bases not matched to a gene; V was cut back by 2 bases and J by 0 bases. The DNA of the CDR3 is TGTGCCAGCTCACCAGGACAGGGGGCGATGAACACTGAAGCTTTCTTT. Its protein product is CASSPGQGAMNTEAFF.

The CDR3 bases are TGTGCCAGCAGTGAAGTGGGGGGGCCGAACACCGGGGAGCTGTTTTTT. Translating gives CASSEVGGPNTGELFF. The chain combines TRBV6-1 with TRBJ2-2; D possibly corresponds to TRBD2 (7 bases). This CDR3 has 16 amino acids. Per the germline V gene, CDR1 is MNHNS and CDR2 is SASEGT. V lost 1 base and J lost 0, with 9 bases in between.

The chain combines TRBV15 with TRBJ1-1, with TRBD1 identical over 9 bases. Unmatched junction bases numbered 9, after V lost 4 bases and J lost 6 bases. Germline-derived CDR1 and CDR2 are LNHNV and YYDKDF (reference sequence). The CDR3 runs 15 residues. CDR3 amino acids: CATSISPGQGSEAFF. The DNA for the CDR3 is TGTGCCACCAGCATTAGTCCGGGACAGGGATCTGAAGCTTTCTTT.

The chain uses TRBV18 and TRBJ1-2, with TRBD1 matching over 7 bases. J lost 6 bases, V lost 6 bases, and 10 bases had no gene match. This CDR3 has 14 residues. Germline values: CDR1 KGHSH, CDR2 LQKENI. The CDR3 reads CASSAGQKVHGYTF. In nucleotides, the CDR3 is TGTGCCAGCTCGGCGGGACAGAAGGTTCATGGCTACACCTTC. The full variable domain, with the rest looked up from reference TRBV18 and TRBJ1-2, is NAGVMQNPRHLVRRRGQEARLRCSPMKGHSHVYWYRQLPEEGLKFMVYLQKENIIDESGMPKERFSAEFPKEGPSILRIQQVVRGDSAAYFCASSAGQKVHGYTFGSGTRLTVV.

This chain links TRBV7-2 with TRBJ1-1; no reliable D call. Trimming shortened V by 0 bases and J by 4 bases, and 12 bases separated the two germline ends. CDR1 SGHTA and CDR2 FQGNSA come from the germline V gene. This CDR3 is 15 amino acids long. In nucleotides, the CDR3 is TGTGCCAGCAGCTTAGCTTCCGCCCTGGCCACTGAAGCTTTCTTT. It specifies CASSLASALATEAFF.

The CDR3 protein is CASSITSGSSYEQYF. The CDR3 bases are TGTGCCAGCAGCATCACTAGCGGAAGCTCCTACGAGCAGTACTTC. V and J are TRBV11-2 and TRBJ2-7; 8 bases fit TRBD2. Germline CDR1 is SGHAT and CDR2 is FQNNGV. The CDR3 is 15 residues long. J lost 0 bases, V lost 5 bases, and 6 bases had no gene match.

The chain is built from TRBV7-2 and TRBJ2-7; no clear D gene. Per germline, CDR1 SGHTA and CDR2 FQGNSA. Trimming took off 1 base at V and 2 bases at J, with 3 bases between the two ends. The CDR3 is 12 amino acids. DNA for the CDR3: TGTGCCAGCAGCTTAGTCGCCTACGAGCAGTACTTC. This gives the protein CASSLVAYEQYF.

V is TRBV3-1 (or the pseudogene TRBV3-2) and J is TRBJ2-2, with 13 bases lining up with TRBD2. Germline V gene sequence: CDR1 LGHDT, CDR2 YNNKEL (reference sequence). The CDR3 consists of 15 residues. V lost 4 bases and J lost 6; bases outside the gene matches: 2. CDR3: CASSLGLAGAGELFF. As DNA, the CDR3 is TGTGCCAGCAGCCTCGGACTAGCGGGAGCCGGGGAGCTGTTTTTT.

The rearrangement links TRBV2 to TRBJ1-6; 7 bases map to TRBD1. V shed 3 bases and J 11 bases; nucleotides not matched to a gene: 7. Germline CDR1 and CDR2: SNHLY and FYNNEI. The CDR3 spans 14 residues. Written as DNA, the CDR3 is TGTGCCAGCAGTGAGGCCTTGAGGGGGCCACCCCTCCACTTT. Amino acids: CASSEALRGPPLHF.

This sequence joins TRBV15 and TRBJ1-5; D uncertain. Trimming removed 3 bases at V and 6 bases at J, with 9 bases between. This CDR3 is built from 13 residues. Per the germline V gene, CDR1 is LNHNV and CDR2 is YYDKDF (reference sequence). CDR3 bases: TGTGCCACCAGCAGCGCGGAGGTTCAGCCCCAGCATTTT. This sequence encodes CATSSAEVQPQHF.

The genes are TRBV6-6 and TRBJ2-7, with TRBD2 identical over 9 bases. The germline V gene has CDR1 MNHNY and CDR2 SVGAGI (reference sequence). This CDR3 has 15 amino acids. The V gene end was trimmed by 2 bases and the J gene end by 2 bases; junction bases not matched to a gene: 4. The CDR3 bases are TGTGCCAGCAGTTACGTGGCGGGGGGGCCCTACGAGCAGTACTTC. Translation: CASSYVAGGPYEQYF.

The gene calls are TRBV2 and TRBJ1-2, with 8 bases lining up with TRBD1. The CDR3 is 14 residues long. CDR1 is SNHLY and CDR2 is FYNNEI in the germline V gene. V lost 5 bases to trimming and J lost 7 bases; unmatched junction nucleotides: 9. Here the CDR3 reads CASSPRTGTSGYTF. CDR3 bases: TGTGCCAGCAGTCCAAGGACAGGGACCTCTGGCTACACCTTC.

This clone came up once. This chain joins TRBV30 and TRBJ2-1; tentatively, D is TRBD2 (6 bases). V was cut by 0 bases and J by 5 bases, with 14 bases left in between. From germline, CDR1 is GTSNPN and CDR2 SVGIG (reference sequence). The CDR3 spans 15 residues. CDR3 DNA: TGTGCCTGGAGTGTAACCGGGAGACCTAACAATGAGCAGTTCTTC. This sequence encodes CAWSVTGRPNNEQFF.

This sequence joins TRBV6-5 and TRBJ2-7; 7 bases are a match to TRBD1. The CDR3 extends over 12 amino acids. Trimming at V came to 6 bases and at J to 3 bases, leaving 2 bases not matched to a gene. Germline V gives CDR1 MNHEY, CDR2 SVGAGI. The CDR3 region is CASSRQGYEQYF. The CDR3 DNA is TGTGCCAGCAGCCGACAGGGCTACGAGCAGTACTTC.

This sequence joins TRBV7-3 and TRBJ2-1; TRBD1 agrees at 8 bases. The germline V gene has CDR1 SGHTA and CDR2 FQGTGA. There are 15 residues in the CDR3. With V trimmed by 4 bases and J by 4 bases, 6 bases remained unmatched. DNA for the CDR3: TGTGCCAGCAGCTCCACAGGGGGTGGTTACAATGAGCAGTTCTTC. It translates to CASSSTGGGYNEQFF.

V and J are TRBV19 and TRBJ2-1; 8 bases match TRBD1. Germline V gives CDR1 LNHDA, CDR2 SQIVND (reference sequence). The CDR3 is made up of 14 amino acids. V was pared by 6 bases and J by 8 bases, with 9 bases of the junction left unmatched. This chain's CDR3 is CASRMRQGADEQFF. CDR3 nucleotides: TGTGCCAGTAGGATGCGGCAGGGGGCAGATGAGCAGTTCTTC.